The 9 T cell receptor beta chains below all came from one sample that was sequenced in a study of T cells in Graves' hyperthyroidism and ophthalmopathy. RNA transcripts yielded amplified TCR beta CDR3 regions. RT-PCR in the first round (using the HTBI primer set) targeted the TCR CDR3. One entry per CDR3 protein, called by TCRdb with MiXCR from the multiplex PCR reads. The top ten clones hold roughly a tenth of a sample with 650,000 to 750,000 distinct CDR3 sequences, less than 15% of them seen once. The sequencing sample was made of blood. These receptors were collected from a woman under 30 with Graves' hyperthyroidism.

This clonotype was counted at least ten times. The rearrangement joins TRBV6-2 or TRBV6-3 to TRBJ1-1; 9 nucleotides align to TRBD1. CDR3 length equals 15 residues. Germline CDR1 and CDR2: MNHEY and SVGEGT. Germline trimming cut 5 bases from V and 6 bases from J; bases unmatched to any gene: 10. The CDR3 region has the DNA TGTGCCAGCAGTCGGAGGGACAGGGAAAGCGCTGAAGCTTTCTTT. Translating it yields CASSRRDRESAEAFF.

This clonotype came up many times. Here the CDR3 DNA reads TGCAGTGCTATCGGGAACACTGAAGCTTTCTTT. It specifies CSAIGNTEAFF. The chain links TRBV20-1 to TRBJ1-1; no clear D. CDR1 DFQATT and CDR2 SNEGSKA come from the germline V gene (reference sequence). The CDR3 runs to 11 residues. Trimming took 4 bases from V and 1 from J, leaving 4 bases between them.

CDR3 loop: CASSSPGSDNSPLHF. CDR3 DNA: TGTGCCAGCAGCTCCCCCGGTTCGGACAATTCACCCCTCCACTTT. The V call is TRBV7-9, the J call TRBJ1-6; no definite D call. The CDR3 has 15 amino acids. Trimming took 4 bases from V and 7 from J, leaving 14 bases between them. Germline V gene lookup returns CDR1 SEHNR and CDR2 FQNEAQ (reference sequence).

This clonotype was recorded only once. This rearrangement joins TRBV5-1 to TRBJ2-2; 10 bases map to TRBD1. Germline assignment: CDR1 SGHRS and CDR2 YFSETQ. V was pared by 4 bases and J by 13 bases, with 13 bases of the junction left unmatched. This CDR3 spans 15 amino acids. The DNA for the CDR3 is TGCGCCAGCAGCGTCTCCGGGACAGGGGAGGAGCGGCTGTTTTTT. Protein: CASSVSGTGEERLFF. Complete variable domain (other parts from reference TRBV5-1 and TRBJ2-2): KAGVTQTPRYLIKTRGQQVTLSCSPISGHRSVSWYQQTPGQGLQFLFEYFSETQRNKGNFPGRFSGRQFSNSRSEMNVSTLELGDSALYLCASSVSGTGEERLFFGEGSRLTVL.

This clonotype was recorded many times. The rearrangement joins TRBV2 to TRBJ2-3, with 7 bases matching TRBD2. CDR3 length equals 17 residues. V trimming: 4 bases; J trimming: 3 bases; junction bases outside the gene matches: 13. Germline-derived CDR1 and CDR2 are SNHLY and FYNNEI. The CDR3 here is CASSVPRTSGKTDTQYF. CDR3 nucleotide sequence: TGTGCCAGCAGTGTGCCGCGGACGAGCGGGAAAACAGATACGCAGTATTTT.

This clonotype was counted at least ten times. The chain recombines TRBV7-2 with TRBJ2-1; 9 positions agree with TRBD2. The CDR3 covers 15 residues. The J segment lost 6 bases and the V segment lost 3 bases, leaving 6 bases of the junction unmatched. Germline V gives CDR1 SGHTA, CDR2 FQGNSA. CDR3 DNA sequence: TGTGCCAGCAGCTTGGGCGGGAGGGCCGTCAATGAGCAGTTCTTC. It yields the protein CASSLGGRAVNEQFF.

In this sample, this clonotype turned up many times. The J gene is TRBJ2-1, the V gene TRBV28; the D gene is possibly TRBD2 (5 bases). The CDR3 is 16 amino acids. The germline V gene has CDR1 MDHEN and CDR2 SYDVKM. V lost 6 bases and J 0 bases, leaving 15 bases between the germline ends. The CDR3 DNA reads TGTGCCAGCAGGCCCCTGAGAAGCGGCTCCTACAATGAGCAGTTCTTC. It specifies CASRPLRSGSYNEQFF. Filled out from reference TRBV28 and TRBJ2-1, the complete variable domain reads DVKVTQSSRYLVKRTGEKVFLECVQDMDHENMFWYRQDPGLGLRLIYFSYDVKMKEKGDIPEGYSVSREKKERFSLILESASTNQTSMYLCASRPLRSGSYNEQFFGPGTRLTVL.

The count of this clonotype is one. The chain links TRBV19 to TRBJ2-1; 12 bases line up with TRBD2. Germline V gene lookup returns CDR1 LNHDA and CDR2 SQIVND (reference sequence). The junction had 4 bases not matched to a gene; V was cut back by 3 bases and J by 4 bases. This CDR3 has 16 residues. The DNA for the CDR3 is TGTGCCAGTAGTATCCTGACTAGCGGGGGATACAATGAGCAGTTCTTC. Its translation: CASSILTSGGYNEQFF.

This clonotype was seen a handful of times. The genes are TRBV11-2 and TRBJ1-1, with D unclear. The CDR3 covers 15 residues. V gave up 1 base and J gave up 0 bases, with 9 bases separating them. CDR1 is SGHAT, CDR2 FQNNGV, per germline. The CDR3 DNA reads as TGTGCCAGCAGCTTAGGGGCGGGCATGAACACTGAAGCTTTCTTT. The encoded protein is CASSLGAGMNTEAFF.